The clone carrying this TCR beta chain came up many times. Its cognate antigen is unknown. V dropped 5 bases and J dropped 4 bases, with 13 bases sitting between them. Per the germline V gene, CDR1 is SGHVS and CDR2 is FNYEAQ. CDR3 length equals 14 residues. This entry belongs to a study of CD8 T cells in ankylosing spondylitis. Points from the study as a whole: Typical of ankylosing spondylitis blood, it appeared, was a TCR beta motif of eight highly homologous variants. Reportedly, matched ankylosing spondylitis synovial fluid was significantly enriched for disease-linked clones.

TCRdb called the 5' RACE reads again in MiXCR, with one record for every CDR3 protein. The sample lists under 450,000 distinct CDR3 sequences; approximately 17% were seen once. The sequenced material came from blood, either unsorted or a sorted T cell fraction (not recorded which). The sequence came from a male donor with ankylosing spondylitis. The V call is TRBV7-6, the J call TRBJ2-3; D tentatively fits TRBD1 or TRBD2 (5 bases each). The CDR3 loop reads CASSLGASSDTQYF. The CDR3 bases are TGTGCCAGCAGCCTCGGGGCTAGTTCAGATACGCAGTATTTT.